This TCR beta chain comes out of a study of shared clonotypes between healthy human individuals. CD45RO-negative cells were positively selected for CCR7, leaving out terminally differentiated effector memory CD45RA+ cells. The CDR3 covers 13 residues. The V end was cut by 3 bases, the J end by 8 bases, with 11 bases between. Germline V gene lookup returns CDR1 LGHNA and CDR2 YSLEER. Repertoires were generated with immunoSEQ multiplex PCR, while TCRdb's copy carries only in-frame clones and drops some. Counted here are more than 2 million clones, 90% to 95% occurring once; the ten biggest clones make up roughly 1.7%.

This TCR was sampled from a man between 18 and 35 years old in good health. Some clones in this sample may be carry-over from other donors' samples. The sample consisted of naive CD8+ T cells from PBMCs. The chain recombines TRBV4-3 with TRBJ2-1, with D unclear. CDR3 sequence reads: CASSQGRADEQFF. The CDR3 nucleotides read TGCGCCAGCAGCCAGGGAAGGGCAGATGAGCAGTTCTTC.